This TCR beta chain was observed in a study of Graves' ophthalmopathy and Graves' hyperthyroidism. TCR beta CDR3 regions were amplified from RNA transcripts. After a first-round RT-PCR with HTBI primers, a second-round multiplex PCR was run. From the multiplex PCR reads, TCRdb called clonotypes with MiXCR, one entry per CDR3 protein. The sample yields roughly 500,000 distinct CDR3 sequences, around 15% seen once. The CDR3 sequence is 15 residues long. Germline values: CDR1 MNHEY, CDR2 SVGEGT. V lost 2 bases to trimming and J lost 0 bases, with 10 bases between them. This clonotype has at least ten counts.

The specimen sequenced was blood. The chain links TRBV6-2 or TRBV6-3 to TRBJ1-2; D possibly corresponds to TRBD1 (5 bases). This clonotype was sampled from a woman under 40 with Graves' ophthalmopathy. The CDR3 coding sequence is TGTGCCAGCAGTTACGGGGGGACGGCTAACTATGGCTACACCTTC. It codes for CASSYGGTANYGYTF.